The source of this TCR beta chain is a study of monozygotic twins with inflammatory bowel disease. From approximately 3,500 ng of total RNA, each TCR library was prepared. TCRdb reprocessed the 5' RACE reads and keeps a single row for each CDR3 protein, giving no DNA. Across under 150,000 distinct CDR3 sequences, the top ten clones capture 2% to 3% of the sample. Study-level results: Researchers report that IBD patients shared fewer clonotypes with others than healthy twins, especially amid disease activity.

Germline values: CDR1 MGHDK, CDR2 SYGVNS. The CDR3 contains 12 residues. Notes on this clonotype: Its antigen is unidentified.

The V call is TRBV25-1, the J call TRBJ2-3. This TCR derives from a human donor with ulcerative colitis or Crohn's disease, or a healthy co-twin of an affected twin (not recorded which). The sample comprised blood. Here the CDR3 reads CASTIGTDTQYF. The whole variable domain, filled in from reference TRBV25-1 and TRBJ2-3, reads EADIYQTPRYLVIGTGKKITLECSQTMGHDKMYWYQQDPGMELHLIHYSYGVNSTEKGDLSSESTVSRIRTEHFPLTLESARPSHTSQYLCASTIGTDTQYFGPGTRLTVL.